These 30 T cell receptor beta chains share one sample of origin, sequenced in a study of beta chain features in type 1 diabetes. General study points: In every one of the four CD4+ subsets, TCRB CDR3s were moderately but significantly shorter in Type 1 diabetes patients.

Every bit of the isolated RNA underwent reverse transcription, so sequencing read expressed TCRB transcripts. The data were produced by immunoSEQ multiplex PCR, yet TCRdb's version contains in-frame clones alone and is incomplete. The sample records about 150,000 clones, roughly 10% being singletons. These TCRs' antigens remain unknown. Sequenced: central memory CD4+ T cells from blood. The receptor set was obtained from a woman between 25 and 40 years old with type 1 diabetes.

V usage is TRBV7-9 and J usage is TRBJ2-1; 8 nucleotides agree with TRBD2. V shed 1 base and J 6 bases; nucleotides not matched to a gene: 5. Germline-derived CDR1 and CDR2 are SEHNR and FQNEAQ (reference sequence). CDR3 size: 15 residues. In DNA form, the CDR3 reads TGTGCCAGCAGCTTAGAAGCGGGAGAGGTCAATGAGCAGTTCTTC. The encoded protein is CASSLEAGEVNEQFF.

This clone was observed a few times. The genes are TRBV5-5 and TRBJ2-1; the match to TRBD1 covers 10 bases. This CDR3 region has 15 residues. The trim removed 3 bases at V and 6 bases at J, leaving 6 bases unmatched. CDR1 and CDR2 from the germline V gene are SGHKS and YYEKEE (reference sequence). The CDR3 coding sequence is TGTGCCAGCAGCTCCCGGGACAGGGGTTTCAATGAGCAGTTCTTC. Translated, it gives CASSSRDRGFNEQFF.

This clone was observed a few times. The chain links TRBV7-8 to TRBJ1-1, with 7 bases aligning to TRBD1. Germline CDR1 is SGHVS and CDR2 is FQNEAQ. V lost 5 bases to trimming and J lost 0 bases; unmatched junction nucleotides: 3. The CDR3 has 14 amino acids. The CDR3, as DNA: TGTGCCAGCAGCCTACAGGGGATGAACACTGAAGCTTTCTTT. This sequence encodes CASSLQGMNTEAFF.

CDR3 sequence: CAISLTGGYGYEQYF. Here the CDR3 DNA reads TGTGCCATCAGTCTGACAGGGGGCTACGGCTACGAGCAGTACTTC. The V and J genes are TRBV10-3 and TRBJ2-7; 10 bases line up with TRBD1. The CDR3 extends over 15 amino acids. J lost 3 bases, V lost 5 bases, and 7 bases had no gene match. The V gene's germline CDR1 is ENHRY and CDR2 SYGVKD.

This chain links TRBV11-2 with TRBJ2-2, with D tentatively TRBD2 (5 bases). There are 14 residues in the CDR3. Deletions cut 1 base from V and 6 bases from J, with 9 bases between. Germline CDR1 reads SGHAT; CDR2 reads FQNNGV. The CDR3 is CASSLAPGAGELFF. DNA of the CDR3: TGTGCCAGCAGCTTAGCCCCCGGGGCCGGGGAGCTGTTTTTT.

This clone was counted only a few times. The J gene is TRBJ1-1, the V gene TRBV5-1; D not certain. The CDR3 is 14 amino acids. The V gene's germline CDR1 is SGHRS and CDR2 YFSETQ. V was pared by 4 bases and J by 1 base, with 11 bases between. The CDR3 coding sequence is TGCGCCAGCAGCCCGCTAGGCGAGAACACTGAAGCTTTCTTT. It encodes CASSPLGENTEAFF.

The chain joins TRBV27 to TRBJ2-1, with 12 positions matching TRBD1. The CDR3 consists of 20 residues. Germline values: CDR1 MNHEY, CDR2 SMNVEV (reference sequence). V lost 6 bases, J lost 1 base, and 16 bases stayed unmatched. CDR3 nucleotide sequence: TGTGCCAGCAGAGACCCTCCCGGGACAGGGGGCGCAGGATCCTACAATGAGCAGTTCTTC. Its protein product is CASRDPPGTGGAGSYNEQFF.

This clone turned up a few times. This chain links TRBV12-2 with TRBJ2-3; TRBD1, as called in the table, went unchecked against the DNA. TRBV12-2 is described as a pseudogene. This CDR3 has 17 amino acids. DNA for the CDR3: TGTGCAAGTCGCCTAACGAGCCGGGACAGCAATAGCGATACGCAGTATTTT. Translating gives CASRLTSRDSNSDTQYF.

In its sample, this clone was seen a few times. The rearrangement uses TRBV11-2 and TRBJ1-1, with D perhaps matching TRBD1 (6 bases). V lost 3 bases and J 4 bases, leaving 12 bases between the germline ends. Germline CDR1 reads SGHAT; CDR2 reads FQNNGV. The CDR3 length is 14 residues. The CDR3 DNA reads TGTGCCAGCAGCTTCACAGGGATGAGCACTGAAGCTTTCTTT. Protein: CASSFTGMSTEAFF.

This chain joins TRBV27 and TRBJ2-2; a possible D gene is TRBD2 (6 bases). V was shortened by 4 bases and J by 2 bases, with 8 bases between the two germline ends. The germline gives CDR1 MNHEY, CDR2 SMNVEV (reference sequence). The CDR3 length is 14 residues. CDR3 sequence (DNA): TGTGCCAGCAGTTCGGGGACTAACACCGGGGAGCTGTTTTTT. Protein: CASSSGTNTGELFF.

The rearrangement joins TRBV15 to TRBJ2-5, with 7 nucleotides matching TRBD2. The germline gives CDR1 LNHNV, CDR2 YYDKDF (reference sequence). This CDR3 spans 14 amino acids. J lost 11 bases, V lost 6 bases, and 15 bases had no gene match. In nucleotides, the CDR3 is TGTGCCACCAGTAAGCGGGGAACCATGAGGGAGCAGTACTTC. Amino acids: CATSKRGTMREQYF. Combining the CDR3 with reference TRBV15 and TRBJ2-5 gives the whole variable domain DAMVIQNPRYQVTQFGKPVTLSCSQTLNHNVMYWYQQKSSQAPKLLFHYYDKDFNNEADTPDNFQSRRPNTSFCFLDIRSPGLGDTAMYLCATSKRGTMREQYFGPGTRLLVL.

The rearrangement joins TRBV4-2 to TRBJ2-3; 8 bases map to TRBD2. Losses at the gene ends were 2 bases for V and 6 bases for J; bases not matched to a gene: 13. The length of the CDR3 is 17 residues. CDR1 and CDR2 (germline): LGHNA, YNFKEQ. CDR3: CASSQRGSSGGGDTQYF. CDR3 sequence (DNA): TGTGCCAGCAGCCAACGTGGGTCCTCGGGAGGGGGTGATACGCAGTATTTT.

This clone was counted between two and nine times. The CDR3 sequence: CASSPGTGNEQYF. In DNA, the CDR3 is TGTGCCAGCTCACCCGGGACAGGGAACGAGCAGTACTTC. The chain uses TRBV18 and TRBJ2-7, with 9 bases aligning to TRBD1. The ends lost 3 bases at V and 5 bases at J; junction bases unmatched: 2. This CDR3 region has 13 residues. The germline V gene has CDR1 KGHSH and CDR2 LQKENI.

This clone was seen a few times. J is TRBJ2-1 and V is TRBV6-6, with D tentatively TRBD1 (5 bases). In germline, CDR1 is MNHNY, CDR2 SVGAGI (reference sequence). The CDR3 loop spans 11 amino acids. The V end was cut by 5 bases, the J end by 6 bases, with 5 bases between. The CDR3 nucleotides read TGTGCCAGCAGTAGGGGCAATGAGCAGTTCTTC. It yields the protein CASSRGNEQFF.

This sequence joins TRBV6-5 and TRBJ2-3; weak D call: TRBD2 (6 bases). The CDR3 loop spans 15 amino acids. Trimming pared 7 bases from V and 2 bases from J, leaving 16 bases between. Per the germline V gene, CDR1 is MNHEY and CDR2 is SVGAGI. In nucleotides, the CDR3 is TGTGCCAGCAACTCAGCGGGTCGGCCCACAGATACGCAGTATTTT. Its protein product is CASNSAGRPTDTQYF.

Points on this clone: Other DNA sequences within the sample encode an identical CDR3. The rearrangement links TRBV7-9 to TRBJ2-1; D might be TRBD2 (5 bases). Trimming removed 0 bases at V and 3 bases at J, with 9 bases between. CDR1 is SEHNR, CDR2 FQNEAQ, per germline (reference sequence). CDR3 length: 15 residues. DNA for the CDR3: TGTGCCAGCAGCTTAGCGGGGAGAGGCTACAATGAGCAGTTCTTC. This codes for CASSLAGRGYNEQFF.

The chain carries TRBV9 and TRBJ2-1; 8 nucleotides align to TRBD2. The CDR3 spans 15 residues. Germline lookup yields CDR1 SGDLS and CDR2 YYNGEE. After removal of 0 bases from V and 5 bases from J, the junction contained 4 bases not matched to a gene. Here the CDR3 reads CASSVVSGGHNEQFF. In nucleotides, the CDR3 is TGTGCCAGCAGCGTAGTGAGCGGGGGCCACAATGAGCAGTTCTTC.

The chain joins TRBV2 to TRBJ2-3; TRBD2 might be the D (5 bases). Germline values: CDR1 SNHLY, CDR2 FYNNEI. The CDR3 loop spans 12 amino acids. The V end lost 10 bases, the J end lost 6 bases, and 14 bases lay between the germline ends. The CDR3 spells CATALESDTQYF. The CDR3 DNA reads TGTGCCACCGCACTAGAGTCGGATACGCAGTATTTT. The full variable domain, rest sourced from reference TRBV2 and TRBJ2-3, is EPEVTQTPSHQVTQMGQEVILRCVPISNHLYFYWYRQILGQKVEFLVSFYNNEISEKSEIFDDQFSVERPDGSNFTLKIRSTKLEDSAMYFCATALESDTQYFGPGTRLTVL.

The chain is built from TRBV11-2 and TRBJ2-1; D perhaps matches TRBD2 (5 bases). The CDR3 loop spans 16 amino acids. Trimming cost V 5 bases and J 0 bases, with 14 bases left between them. CDR1 and CDR2 from the germline V gene are SGHAT and FQNNGV. The CDR3, as DNA: TGTGCCAGCAGCCCCGGGATCCTAAGCTCCTACAATGAGCAGTTCTTC. Translating it yields CASSPGILSSYNEQFF. The full variable domain, rest sourced from reference TRBV11-2 and TRBJ2-1, is EAGVAQSPRYKIIEKRQSVAFWCNPISGHATLYWYQQILGQGPKLLIQFQNNGVVDDSQLPKDRFSAERLKGVDSTLKIQPAKLEDSAVYLCASSPGILSSYNEQFFGPGTRLTVL.

The genes are TRBV7-8 and TRBJ1-5, with D uncertain. In germline, CDR1 is SGHVS, CDR2 FQNEAQ. The CDR3 has 16 amino acids. Trimming left V 5 bases short and J 6 bases short, with 20 bases between. The CDR3 is CASSRLLSEDFQPQHF. Here the CDR3 DNA reads TGTGCCAGCAGCCGATTATTGTCTGAGGACTTTCAGCCCCAGCATTTT.

This clone was picked up a small number of times. This specimen includes other DNA sequences encoding the same CDR3. The chain couples TRBV18 to TRBJ2-7; D is perhaps TRBD2 (6 bases). Trimming cost V 3 bases and J 0 bases, with 6 bases left between them. The germline gives CDR1 KGHSH, CDR2 LQKENI. The CDR3 runs 13 residues. The CDR3 sequence: CASSPGSSYEQYF. CDR3 nucleotide sequence: TGTGCCAGCTCACCCGGGAGCTCCTACGAGCAGTACTTC.

The rearrangement uses TRBV7-9 and TRBJ2-3, with D perhaps TRBD1 (6 bases). Germline V lookup: CDR1 SEHNR, CDR2 FQNEAQ (reference sequence). Deletions cut 7 bases from V and 4 bases from J, with 24 bases between. The CDR3 runs to 17 residues. As DNA, the CDR3 is TGTGCCAGCACTAGGAGAAGGGTTGGGGGCGCGGCAGATACGCAGTATTTT. Protein sequence: CASTRRRVGGAADTQYF.

This chain uses TRBV21-1 with TRBJ2-7; TRBD1 is the table's D call, not checked against the DNA. TRBV21-1 is shown as a pseudogene. The CDR3 sequence is 14 residues long. In DNA, the CDR3 is TGTGCCAGCAGCAAAAGGGACAGGCCCTACGAGCAGTACTTC. Amino acids: CASSKRDRPYEQYF.

The V gene is TRBV11-2, the J gene TRBJ2-7; D unresolved. Germline CDR1 and CDR2: SGHAT and FQNNGV. This CDR3 region has 14 residues. Between the trimmed V and J ends, which lost 0 bases and 6 bases, there was a span of 12 bases. CDR3 in amino acids: CASSLDRWQPEQYF. The CDR3 DNA is TGTGCCAGCAGCTTAGATCGTTGGCAACCCGAGCAGTACTTC.

This chain links TRBV4-2 with TRBJ1-2; the match to TRBD1 covers 10 bases. Germline CDR1 is LGHNA and CDR2 is YNFKEQ. The CDR3 length is 16 residues. Trimming removed 1 base from V and 5 bases from J; junction bases left unmatched: 7. The CDR3 nucleotides read TGTGCCAGCAGCCAAGGCGGGACAGGGGCATTATATGGCTACACCTTC. It yields the protein CASSQGGTGALYGYTF.

The table lists this clone with a few counts. The gene calls are TRBV5-6 and TRBJ2-7; D unresolved. This CDR3 spans 13 amino acids. The V and J ends lost 0 bases and 3 bases respectively, with 7 bases between them. The germline CDR1 and CDR2 sequences are SGHDT and YYEEEE. The CDR3 DNA reads TGTGCCAGCAGCTTGGTCCAGAACTACGAGCAGTACTTC. It codes for CASSLVQNYEQYF.

The chain recombines TRBV28 with TRBJ2-5; perhaps TRBD2 as D (5 bases). CDR1 and CDR2 (germline): MDHEN, SYDVKM. Trimming took off 2 bases at V and 5 bases at J, with 18 bases between the two ends. The CDR3 sequence is 16 residues long. The CDR3 DNA reads TGTGCCAGCAGTTTAGTTAGCGCATATCGAGGGGAGACCCAGTACTTC. This codes for CASSLVSAYRGETQYF.

This clone turned up a few times. The chain links TRBV5-1 to TRBJ2-5; D unresolved. CDR3 size: 13 residues. Germline-derived CDR1 and CDR2 are SGHRS and YFSETQ. The germline V and J ends were trimmed by 1 base and 2 bases, with 6 bases remaining between them. CDR3 loop: CASSLTRQETQYF. In nucleotides, the CDR3 is TGCGCCAGCAGCTTGACCAGGCAAGAGACCCAGTACTTC.

This clone was seen more than once but under ten times. The chain carries TRBV11-2 and TRBJ2-1; TRBD2 might be the D (7 bases). The V and J ends lost 1 base and 7 bases respectively, with 23 bases between them. The CDR3 contains 18 residues. The germline V gene encodes CDR1 SGHAT and CDR2 FQNNGV. The CDR3 DNA reads TGTGCCAGCAGCTTAGTACAGGGTAGCTTGGACGGGGGGAATGAGCAGTTCTTC. This sequence encodes CASSLVQGSLDGGNEQFF.

This clone has only a few counts. This rearrangement joins TRBV5-1 to TRBJ2-7; perhaps TRBD1 as D (6 bases). This CDR3 has 15 residues. The germline V gene has CDR1 SGHRS and CDR2 YFSETQ. Trimming pared 0 bases from V and 1 base from J, leaving 11 bases between. The CDR3 loop reads CASSLAGTSSYEQYF. The DNA of the CDR3 is TGCGCCAGCAGCTTGGCCGGGACATCTTCCTACGAGCAGTACTTC.